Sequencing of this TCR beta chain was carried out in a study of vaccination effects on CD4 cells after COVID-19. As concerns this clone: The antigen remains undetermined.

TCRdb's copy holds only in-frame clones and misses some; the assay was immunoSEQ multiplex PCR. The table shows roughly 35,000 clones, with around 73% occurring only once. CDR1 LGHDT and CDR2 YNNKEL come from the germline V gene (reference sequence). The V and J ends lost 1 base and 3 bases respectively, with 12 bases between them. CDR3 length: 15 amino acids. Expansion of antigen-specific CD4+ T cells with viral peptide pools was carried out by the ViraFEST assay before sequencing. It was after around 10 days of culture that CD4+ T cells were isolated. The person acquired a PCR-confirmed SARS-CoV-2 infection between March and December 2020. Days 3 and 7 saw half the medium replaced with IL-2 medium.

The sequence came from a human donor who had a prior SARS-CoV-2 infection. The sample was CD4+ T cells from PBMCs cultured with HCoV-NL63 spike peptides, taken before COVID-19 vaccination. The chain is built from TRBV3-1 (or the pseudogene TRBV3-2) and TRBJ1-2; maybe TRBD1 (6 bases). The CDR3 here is CASSQVHREHYGYTF. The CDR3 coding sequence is TGTGCCAGCAGCCAAGTCCACAGGGAGCACTATGGCTACACCTTC.